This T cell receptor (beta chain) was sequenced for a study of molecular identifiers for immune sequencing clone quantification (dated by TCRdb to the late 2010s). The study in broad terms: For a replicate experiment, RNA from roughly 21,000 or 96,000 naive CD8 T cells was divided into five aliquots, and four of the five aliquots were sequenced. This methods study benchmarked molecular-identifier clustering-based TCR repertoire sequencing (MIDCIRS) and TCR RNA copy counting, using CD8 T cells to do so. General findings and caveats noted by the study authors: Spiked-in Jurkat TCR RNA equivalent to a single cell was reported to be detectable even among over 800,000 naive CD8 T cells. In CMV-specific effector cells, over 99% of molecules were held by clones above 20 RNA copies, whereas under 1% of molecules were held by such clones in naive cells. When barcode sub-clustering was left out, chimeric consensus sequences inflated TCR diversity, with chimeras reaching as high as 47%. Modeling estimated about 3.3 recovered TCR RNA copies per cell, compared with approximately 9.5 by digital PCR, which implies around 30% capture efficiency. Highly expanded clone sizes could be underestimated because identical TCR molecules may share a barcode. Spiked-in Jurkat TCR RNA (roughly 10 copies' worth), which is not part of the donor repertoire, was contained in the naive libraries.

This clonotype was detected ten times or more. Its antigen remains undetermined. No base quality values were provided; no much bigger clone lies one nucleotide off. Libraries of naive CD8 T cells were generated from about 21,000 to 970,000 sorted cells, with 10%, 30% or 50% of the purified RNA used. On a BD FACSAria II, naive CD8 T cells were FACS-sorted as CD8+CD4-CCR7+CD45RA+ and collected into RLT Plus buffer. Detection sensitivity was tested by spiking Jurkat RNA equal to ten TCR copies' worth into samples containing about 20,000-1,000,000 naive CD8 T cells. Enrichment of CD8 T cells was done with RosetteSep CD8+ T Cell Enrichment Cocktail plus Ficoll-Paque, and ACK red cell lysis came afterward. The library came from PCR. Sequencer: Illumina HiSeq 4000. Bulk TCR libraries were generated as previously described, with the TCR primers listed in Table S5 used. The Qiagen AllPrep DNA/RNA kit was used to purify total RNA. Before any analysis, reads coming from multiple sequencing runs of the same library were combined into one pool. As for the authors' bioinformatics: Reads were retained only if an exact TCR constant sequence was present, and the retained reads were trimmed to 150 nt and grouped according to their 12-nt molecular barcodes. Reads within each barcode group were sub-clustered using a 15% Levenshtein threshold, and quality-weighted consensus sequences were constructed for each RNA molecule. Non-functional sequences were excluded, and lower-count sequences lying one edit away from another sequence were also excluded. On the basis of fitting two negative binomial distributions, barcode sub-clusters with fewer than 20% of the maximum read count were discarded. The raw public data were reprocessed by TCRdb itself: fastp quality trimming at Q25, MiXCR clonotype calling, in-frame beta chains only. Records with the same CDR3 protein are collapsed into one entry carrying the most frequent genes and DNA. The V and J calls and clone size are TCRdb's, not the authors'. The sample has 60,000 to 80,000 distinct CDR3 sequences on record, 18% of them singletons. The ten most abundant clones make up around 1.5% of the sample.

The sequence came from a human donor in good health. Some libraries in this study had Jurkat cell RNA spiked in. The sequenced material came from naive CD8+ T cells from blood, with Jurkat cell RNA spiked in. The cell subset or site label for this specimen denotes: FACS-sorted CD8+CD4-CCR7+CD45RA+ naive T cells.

The CDR3 protein sequence reads: CSPVVRGATDTQYF. The DNA sequence is as follows: TGCAGCCCCGTCGTGAGGGGAGCCACAGATACGCAGTATTTT. The rearranged segments are TRBV29-1 and TRBJ2-3, with the D segment possibly TRBD1 or TRBD2, each aligning over 5 bases. CDR1 SQVTM and CDR2 ANQGSEA are derived from the germline V gene. There are 14 amino acids in the CDR3, from cysteine to phenylalanine inclusive. Left in the record is the CDR3 DNA by itself, 42 bases read in frame from the first base. At the junction V is shortened by 8 bases and J by 2 bases, with 17 bases in between.